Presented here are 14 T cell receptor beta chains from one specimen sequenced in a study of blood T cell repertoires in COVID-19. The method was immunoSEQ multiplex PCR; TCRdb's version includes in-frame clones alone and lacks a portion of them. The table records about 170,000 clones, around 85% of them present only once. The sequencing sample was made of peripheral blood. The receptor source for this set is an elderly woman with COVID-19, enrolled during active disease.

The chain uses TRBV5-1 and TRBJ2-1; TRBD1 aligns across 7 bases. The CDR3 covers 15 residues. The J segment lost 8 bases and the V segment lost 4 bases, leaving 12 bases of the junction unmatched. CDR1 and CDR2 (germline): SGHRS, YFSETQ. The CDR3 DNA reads TGCGCCAGCAGCGCGGACAGGAGGTATCCCCATGAGCAGTTCTTC. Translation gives CASSADRRYPHEQFF.

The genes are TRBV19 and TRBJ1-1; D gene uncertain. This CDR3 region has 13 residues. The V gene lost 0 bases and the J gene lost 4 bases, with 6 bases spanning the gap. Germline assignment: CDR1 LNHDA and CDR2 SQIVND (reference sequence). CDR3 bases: TGTGCCAGTAGTATAGACCGGTTCACTGAAGCTTTCTTT. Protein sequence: CASSIDRFTEAFF.

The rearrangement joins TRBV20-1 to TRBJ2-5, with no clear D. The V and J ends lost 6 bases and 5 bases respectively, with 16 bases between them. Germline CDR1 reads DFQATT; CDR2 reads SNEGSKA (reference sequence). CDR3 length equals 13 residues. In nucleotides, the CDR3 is TGCAGTGCCAGTACCATGCAGTCGGAGACCCAGTACTTC. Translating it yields CSASTMQSETQYF.

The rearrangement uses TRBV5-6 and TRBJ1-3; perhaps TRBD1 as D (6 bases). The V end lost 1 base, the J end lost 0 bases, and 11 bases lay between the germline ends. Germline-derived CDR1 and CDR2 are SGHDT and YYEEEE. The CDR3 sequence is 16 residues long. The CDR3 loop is CASSLTGRASGNTIYF. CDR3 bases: TGTGCCAGCAGCTTGACAGGGAGGGCCTCTGGAAACACCATATATTTT. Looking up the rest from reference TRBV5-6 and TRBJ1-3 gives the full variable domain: DAGVTQSPTHLIKTRGQQVTLRCSPKSGHDTVSWYQQALGQGPQFIFQYYEEEERQRGNFPDRFSGHQFPNYSSELNVNALLLGDSALYLCASSLTGRASGNTIYFGEGSWLTVV.

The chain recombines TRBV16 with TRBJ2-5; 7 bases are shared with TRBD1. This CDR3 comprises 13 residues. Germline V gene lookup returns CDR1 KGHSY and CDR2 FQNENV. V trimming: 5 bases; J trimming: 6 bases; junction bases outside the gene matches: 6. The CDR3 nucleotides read TGTGCCAGCAGCAGGGGGCTCGTCCAGACCCAGTACTTC. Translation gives CASSRGLVQTQYF.

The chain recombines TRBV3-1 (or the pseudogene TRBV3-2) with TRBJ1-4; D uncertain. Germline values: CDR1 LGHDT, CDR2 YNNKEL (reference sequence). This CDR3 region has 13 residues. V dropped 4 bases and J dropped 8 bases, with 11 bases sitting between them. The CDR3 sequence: CASSPGGREKLFF. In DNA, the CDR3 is TGTGCCAGCAGCCCGGGTGGCCGGGAAAAACTGTTTTTT.

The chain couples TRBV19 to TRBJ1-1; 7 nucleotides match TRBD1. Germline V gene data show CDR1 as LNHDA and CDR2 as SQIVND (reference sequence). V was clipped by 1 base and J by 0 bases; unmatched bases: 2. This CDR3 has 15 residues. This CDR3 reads CASSIGGQLNTEAFF. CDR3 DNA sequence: TGTGCCAGTAGTATAGGGGGACAGTTGAACACTGAAGCTTTCTTT. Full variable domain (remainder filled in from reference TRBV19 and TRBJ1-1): DGGITQSPKYLFRKEGQNVTLSCEQNLNHDAMYWYRQDPGQGLRLIYYSQIVNDFQKGDIAEGYSVSREKKESFPLTVTSAQKNPTAFYLCASSIGGQLNTEAFFGQGTRLTVV.

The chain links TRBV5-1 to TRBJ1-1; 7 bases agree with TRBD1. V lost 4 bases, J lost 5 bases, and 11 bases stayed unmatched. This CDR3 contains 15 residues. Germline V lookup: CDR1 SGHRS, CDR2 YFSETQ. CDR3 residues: CASSIDRPRGTEAFF. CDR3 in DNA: TGCGCCAGCAGCATCGATCGGCCCAGGGGGACTGAAGCTTTCTTT.

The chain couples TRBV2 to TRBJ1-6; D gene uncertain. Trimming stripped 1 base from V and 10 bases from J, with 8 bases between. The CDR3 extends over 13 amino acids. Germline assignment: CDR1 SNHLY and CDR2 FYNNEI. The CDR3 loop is CASSEGGGSPLHF. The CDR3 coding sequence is TGTGCCAGCAGTGAAGGCGGTGGATCACCCCTCCACTTT.

CDR3 sequence: CASSLNRNTEAFF. The CDR3 DNA is TGTGCCAGCAGTTTAAACAGGAACACTGAAGCTTTCTTT. V gene TRBV12-3 or TRBV12-4 combines with J gene TRBJ1-1; D call uncertain. Trimming cost V 2 bases and J 1 base, with 5 bases left between them. The CDR3 has 13 residues.

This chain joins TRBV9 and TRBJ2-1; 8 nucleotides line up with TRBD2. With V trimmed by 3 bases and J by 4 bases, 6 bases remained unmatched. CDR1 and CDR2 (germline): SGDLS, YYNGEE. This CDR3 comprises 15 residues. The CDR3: CASSASGGRYNEQFF. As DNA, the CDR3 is TGTGCCAGCAGCGCTTCGGGGGGGCGGTACAATGAGCAGTTCTTC.

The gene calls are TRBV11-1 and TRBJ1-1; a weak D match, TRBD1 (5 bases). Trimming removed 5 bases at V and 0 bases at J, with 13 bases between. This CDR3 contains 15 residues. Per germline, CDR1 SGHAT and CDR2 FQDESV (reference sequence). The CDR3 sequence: CASSKRQRLNTEAFF. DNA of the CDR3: TGTGCCAGCAGCAAAAGACAGAGGCTGAACACTGAAGCTTTCTTT.

The CDR3 DNA reads TGTGCCAGCAGATCCAGATATTCGGGCGGGTGGGACACTGAGCAGTTCTTC. Amino acid sequence: CASRSRYSGGWDTEQFF. The chain couples TRBV6-4 to TRBJ2-1, with D perhaps matching TRBD1 (6 bases). The CDR3 consists of 17 residues. CDR1 is MRHNA and CDR2 is SNTAGT in the germline V gene. Trimming shortened V by 6 bases and J by 9 bases, and 27 bases separated the two germline ends.

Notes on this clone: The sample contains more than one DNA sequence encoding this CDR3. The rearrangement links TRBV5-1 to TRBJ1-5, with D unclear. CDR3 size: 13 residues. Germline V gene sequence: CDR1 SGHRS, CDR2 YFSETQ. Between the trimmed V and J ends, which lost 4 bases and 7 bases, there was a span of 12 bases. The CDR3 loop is CASSPQRGQPQHF. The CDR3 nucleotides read TGCGCCAGCAGCCCCCAGAGAGGGCAGCCCCAGCATTTT.